The next 15 T cell receptor beta chains were all read from a single sample in a study of identifying expanded T cells in peripheral blood. The protocol was immunoSEQ multiplex PCR, while the TCRdb copy is restricted to in-frame clones and leaves out a portion. The sample holds around 100,000 clones, over 80% seen once. Sequenced input: blood. The source is a person aged 18 to 70 in good health.

This clone has only one observation. The chain links TRBV6-6 to TRBJ2-7; perhaps D is TRBD1 or TRBD2 (5 bases each). V was shortened by 7 bases and J by 2 bases, with 21 bases between the two germline ends. Looked up from germline, CDR1 is MNHNY and CDR2 is SVGAGI (reference sequence). The CDR3 runs 16 residues. For the CDR3, the DNA is TGTGCCAGCACCAACGGGGCCTCGAGGGGCACCTACGAGCAGTACTTC. It codes for CASTNGASRGTYEQYF.

V is TRBV9 and J is TRBJ1-1; D perhaps matches TRBD1 (5 bases). The CDR3 has 15 residues. Trimming took 0 bases from V and 1 from J, leaving 10 bases between them. Germline CDR1 is SGDLS and CDR2 is YYNGEE. In nucleotides, the CDR3 is TGTGCCAGCAGCGTAGAAGGTGGGGGGAACACTGAAGCTTTCTTT. Translation gives CASSVEGGGNTEAFF.

This rearrangement joins TRBV10-2 to TRBJ1-1; 9 nucleotides line up with TRBD1. This CDR3 region has 11 residues. Germline V gene data show CDR1 as WSHSY and CDR2 as SAAADI. The V gene end was trimmed by 6 bases and the J gene end by 8 bases; junction bases not matched to a gene: 1. CDR3 sequence (DNA): TGCGCCAGCAGCGGACAGGGGGAAGCTTTCTTT. It codes for CASSGQGEAFF.

V and J are TRBV5-4 and TRBJ2-5; 8 positions match TRBD1. The CDR3 totals 17 residues. CDR1 is SGHNT and CDR2 is YYREEE in the germline V gene (reference sequence). V lost 2 bases to trimming and J lost 4 bases; unmatched junction nucleotides: 13. The CDR3 nucleotides read TGTGCCAGCAGCTTAGGGCAGGGGGCAAGGGGTCTAGAGACCCAGTACTTC. As protein: CASSLGQGARGLETQYF.

This rearrangement joins TRBV7-6 to TRBJ2-7, with 8 bases matching TRBD1. Germline CDR1 is SGHVS and CDR2 is FNYEAQ. Trimming cost V 5 bases and J 1 base; bases outside gene matches: 19. This CDR3 has 19 amino acids. The CDR3 DNA reads as TGTGCCAGCAGCCCACCTGCGTGGACAGGGCCTCGTGTGTCCTACGAGCAGTACTTC. Residues: CASSPPAWTGPRVSYEQYF.

The chain uses TRBV6-6 and TRBJ1-4; D gene ambiguous. Germline V gene sequence: CDR1 MNHNY, CDR2 SVGAGI (reference sequence). The CDR3 covers 15 residues. Trimming removed 8 bases from V and 5 bases from J, with 18 bases in between. CDR3 residues: CASEGAVGRNEKLFF. CDR3 bases: TGTGCCAGCGAAGGCGCGGTCGGACGAAATGAAAAACTGTTTTTT.

The table lists this clone with a count of one. The V and J genes are TRBV7-8 and TRBJ1-1; D not resolved. CDR1 and CDR2 (germline): SGHVS, FQNEAQ. The CDR3 spans 12 residues. Trimming took 5 bases from V and 3 from J, leaving 7 bases between them. The CDR3 is CASSTTDTEAFF. The CDR3 bases are TGTGCCAGCAGCACTACTGACACTGAAGCTTTCTTT.

This clone was seen just once. J is TRBJ1-3 and V is TRBV19; no clear D gene. The CDR3 extends over 15 amino acids. Germline lookup yields CDR1 LNHDA and CDR2 SQIVND (reference sequence). V was trimmed by 2 bases and J by 4 bases, leaving 12 bases between them. CDR3 nucleotide sequence: TGTGCCAGTAGTATATGGTGGGGTGGGGGAAACACCATATATTTT. Its protein is CASSIWWGGGNTIYF.

The chain combines TRBV7-9 with TRBJ2-7, with TRBD1 as a possible D gene (7 bases). The germline V gene encodes CDR1 SEHNR and CDR2 FQNEAQ (reference sequence). V was cut by 5 bases and J by 5 bases, with 19 bases left in between. The CDR3 sequence is 15 residues long. The CDR3 nucleotides read TGTGCCAGCAGCAACCACAGGGGAGGTATACACGAGCAGTACTTC. Translated: CASSNHRGGIHEQYF.

This clone was counted between two and nine times. The J gene is TRBJ1-2, the V gene TRBV4-2; no firm D call. Trimming shortened V by 1 base and J by 1 base, and 10 bases separated the two germline ends. The CDR3 is 15 amino acids. Germline CDR1 is LGHNA and CDR2 is YNFKEQ. The CDR3 sequence: CASSQVDGSNYGYTF. The DNA of the CDR3 is TGTGCCAGCAGCCAAGTCGACGGCAGTAACTATGGCTACACCTTC.

This clone was counted only a few times. V is TRBV5-1 and J is TRBJ2-2; no reliable D call. The germline V and J ends were trimmed by 0 bases and 3 bases, with 12 bases remaining between them. Germline values: CDR1 SGHRS, CDR2 YFSETQ. CDR3 length: 16 amino acids. Here the CDR3 reads CASSLAPSLYTGELFF. The CDR3 DNA is TGCGCCAGCAGCTTGGCCCCCAGCCTCTACACCGGGGAGCTGTTTTTT.

The chain combines TRBV19 with TRBJ2-7; D perhaps matches TRBD1 (6 bases). Trimming pared 5 bases from V and 2 bases from J, leaving 13 bases between. The CDR3 loop spans 14 amino acids. Germline CDR1 reads LNHDA; CDR2 reads SQIVND (reference sequence). Written as DNA, the CDR3 is TGTGCCAGTAGTCGACGGACAGACCCCTACGAGCAGTACTTC. Residues: CASSRRTDPYEQYF.

This clone has a single count. The chain couples TRBV18 to TRBJ2-1; D is possibly TRBD1 (8 bases). V was shortened by 1 base and J by 7 bases, with 17 bases between the two germline ends. CDR1 is KGHSH and CDR2 is LQKENI in the germline V gene. The CDR3 covers 16 residues. The CDR3 region has the DNA TGTGCCAGCTCACCACAAGCCTACAGGGGGGGGAATGAGCAGTTCTTC. The encoded protein is CASSPQAYRGGNEQFF. Complete variable domain (other parts from reference TRBV18 and TRBJ2-1): NAGVMQNPRHLVRRRGQEARLRCSPMKGHSHVYWYRQLPEEGLKFMVYLQKENIIDESGMPKERFSAEFPKEGPSILRIQQVVRGDSAAYFCASSPQAYRGGNEQFFGPGTRLTVL.

This chain joins TRBV25-1 and TRBJ1-2; D not certain. Trimming shortened V by 8 bases and J by 4 bases, and 20 bases separated the two germline ends. The CDR3 is made up of 15 amino acids. Germline CDR1 and CDR2: MGHDK and SYGVNS. The CDR3, as DNA: TGTGCCAGCGCCCCTCGCGACCTCTATGGCTATGGCTACACCTTC. This codes for CASAPRDLYGYGYTF.

The V gene is TRBV6-1, the J gene TRBJ1-5; 9 positions agree with TRBD1. J was trimmed by 3 bases and V by 7 bases; bases with no gene match: 7. Germline assignment: CDR1 MNHNS and CDR2 SASEGT. CDR3 length: 15 amino acids. CDR3 in amino acids: CASTKGQGNNQPQHF. CDR3 in DNA: TGTGCCAGCACCAAGGGACAGGGAAACAATCAGCCCCAGCATTTT.